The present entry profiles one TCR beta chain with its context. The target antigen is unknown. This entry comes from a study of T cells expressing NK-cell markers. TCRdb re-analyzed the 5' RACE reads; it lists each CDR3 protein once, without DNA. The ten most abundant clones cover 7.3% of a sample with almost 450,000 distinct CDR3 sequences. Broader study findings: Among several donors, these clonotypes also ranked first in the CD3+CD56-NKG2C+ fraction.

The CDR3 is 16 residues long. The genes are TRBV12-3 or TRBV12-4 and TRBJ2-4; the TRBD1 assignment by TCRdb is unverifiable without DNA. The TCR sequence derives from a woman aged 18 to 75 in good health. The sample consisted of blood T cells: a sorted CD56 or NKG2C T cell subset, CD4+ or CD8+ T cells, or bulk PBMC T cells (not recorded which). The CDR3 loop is CASSRTDRGAKNIQYF.